These 18 T cell receptor beta chains came from one sample sequenced in a study of cytotoxic CD8 clonotypes in ibrutinib-treated CLL. The data were produced by immunoSEQ multiplex PCR, yet TCRdb's version contains in-frame clones alone and is incomplete. There are approximately 91,000 clones in the sample; about four fifths occur only once, and around 5% lies in the top ten. The sequencing used PBMCs, collected after 12 months of ibrutinib treatment. The receptors shown here come from a human donor with chronic lymphocytic leukemia.

The chain is built from TRBV5-1 and TRBJ1-5, with TRBD1 matching 8 bases. V lost 4 bases, J lost 8 bases, and 14 bases stayed unmatched. The CDR3 sequence is 16 residues long. The germline V gene has CDR1 SGHRS and CDR2 YFSETQ. CDR3 nucleotide sequence: TGCGCCAGCAGCCCCGGTGTCAGGGGGCTCTCTGAGCCCCAGCATTTT. It yields the protein CASSPGVRGLSEPQHF.

This clone appeared a single time. The V and J genes are TRBV7-2 and TRBJ1-1, with 7 bases lining up with TRBD1. CDR3 length equals 15 residues. Germline V lookup: CDR1 SGHTA, CDR2 FQGNSA. The J segment lost 0 bases and the V segment lost 5 bases, leaving 6 bases of the junction unmatched. In nucleotides, the CDR3 is TGTGCCAGCAGCCCCCCAGGGGGGGTGAACACTGAAGCTTTCTTT. This codes for CASSPPGGVNTEAFF. The complete variable domain, with remaining parts taken from reference TRBV7-2 and TRBJ1-1, reads GAGVSQSPSNKVTEKGKDVELRCDPISGHTALYWYRQSLGQGLEFLIYFQGNSAPDKSGLPSDRFSAERTGGSVSTLTIQRTQQEDSAVYLCASSPPGGVNTEAFFGQGTRLTVV.

This clone showed up just once. At one end, the junction sequence differs from germline, possibly due to a read error. The chain joins TRBV7-9 to TRBJ1-4, with TRBD1 identical over 8 bases. Germline loops: CDR1 SEHNR, CDR2 FQNEAQ (reference sequence). The CDR3 is made up of 17 amino acids. This chain's CDR3 is CASSPGTGGGPGEKLFF. For the CDR3, the DNA is TGCGCCAGCAGCCCAGGGACAGGCGGGGGTCCTGGAGAAAAACTGTTTTTT.

This clone was detected once. The CDR3: CASSYRRIQETQYF. The CDR3 DNA is TGTGCCAGCAGCTACCGACGGATCCAAGAGACCCAGTACTTC. The J gene is TRBJ2-5, the V gene TRBV7-2; D uncertain. V was clipped by 4 bases and J by 1 base, with 10 bases between them. The CDR3 is 14 amino acids. In germline, CDR1 is SGHTA, CDR2 FQGNSA.

The chain carries TRBV6-6 and TRBJ2-1; 9 nucleotides align to TRBD2. J gave up 2 bases and V 7 bases, and 6 bases lay outside the gene matches. The CDR3 has 15 residues. CDR1 is MNHNY, CDR2 SVGAGI, per germline (reference sequence). The CDR3 DNA sequence: TGTGCCAGCACTAAGCGGGGGGCCACCTACAATGAGCAGTTCTTC. It codes for CASTKRGATYNEQFF.

V is TRBV2 and J is TRBJ2-3; 9 bases fit TRBD1. Germline V gene sequence: CDR1 SNHLY, CDR2 FYNNEI. The ends lost 6 bases at V and 2 bases at J; junction bases unmatched: 15. The CDR3 has 18 amino acids. The CDR3 here is CASSAAPPGQGLTDTQYF. The CDR3, as DNA: TGTGCCAGCAGCGCAGCGCCCCCGGGACAGGGACTCACAGATACGCAGTATTTT. Variable domain in full (rest from reference TRBV2 and TRBJ2-3): EPEVTQTPSHQVTQMGQEVILRCVPISNHLYFYWYRQILGQKVEFLVSFYNNEISEKSEIFDDQFSVERPDGSNFTLKIRSTKLEDSAMYFCASSAAPPGQGLTDTQYFGPGTRLTVL.

This chain connects TRBV19 to TRBJ2-1; D possibly corresponds to TRBD2 (5 bases). The CDR3 is made up of 16 amino acids. CDR1 and CDR2 (germline): LNHDA, SQIVND (reference sequence). The ends were cut back, 1 base at V and 0 bases at J, with 10 bases in the middle. CDR3 nucleotides: TGTGCCAGTAGTATAGGAGGGCAGAGCTCCTACAATGAGCAGTTCTTC. Translated: CASSIGGQSSYNEQFF.

This clone was seen more than once but under ten times. The chain uses TRBV4-2 and TRBJ1-5; D ambiguous. Trimming stripped 0 bases from V and 7 bases from J, with 10 bases between. This CDR3 comprises 14 residues. Germline CDR1 reads LGHNA; CDR2 reads YNFKEQ. CDR3 coding DNA: TGTGCCAGCAGCCAAGATGTAAGGGAACAGCCCCAGCATTTT. Its translation: CASSQDVREQPQHF.

A single count supports this clone. This rearrangement joins TRBV5-1 to TRBJ2-7, with 10 bases fitting TRBD1. CDR1 and CDR2 from the germline V gene are SGHRS and YFSETQ. The CDR3 runs to 14 residues. The J segment lost 7 bases and the V segment lost 3 bases, leaving 7 bases of the junction unmatched. In DNA, the CDR3 is TGCGCCAGCAGCTCGGGGACAGGGGCGGGAGAGCAGTACTTC. Translating gives CASSSGTGAGEQYF.

With respect to this clone: At the DNA level, this CDR3 is encoded by other sequences in the same sample as well. In DNA form, the CDR3 reads TGTGCCAGCAGCTCGGGGCAGGGGGATAATTCACCCCTCCACTTT. Amino acids: CASSSGQGDNSPLHF. V and J are TRBV7-2 and TRBJ1-6, with 7 bases lining up with TRBD1. Germline lookup yields CDR1 SGHTA and CDR2 FQGNSA. The CDR3 totals 15 residues. V lost 4 bases, J lost 5 bases, and 5 bases stayed unmatched.

The chain recombines TRBV27 with TRBJ1-4; D perhaps matches TRBD1 (5 bases). The V end was cut by 6 bases, the J end by 7 bases, with 21 bases between. CDR1 and CDR2 (germline): MNHEY, SMNVEV (reference sequence). This CDR3 has 16 amino acids. The CDR3 spells CASRPQGFGAPEKLFF. DNA of the CDR3: TGTGCCAGCAGGCCCCAGGGTTTCGGGGCCCCTGAAAAACTGTTTTTT.

This chain links TRBV5-1 with TRBJ2-7, with D maybe TRBD1 (5 bases). V lost 0 bases and J lost 3, with 13 bases in between. Germline loops: CDR1 SGHRS, CDR2 YFSETQ. This CDR3 comprises 15 residues. The CDR3 sequence: CASSLEPQGRYEQYF. The CDR3, as DNA: TGCGCCAGCAGCTTGGAGCCCCAGGGTCGCTACGAGCAGTACTTC.

This clone has only one observation. The genes are TRBV27 and TRBJ1-2; D is perhaps TRBD1 (5 bases). The CDR3 consists of 14 residues. Germline V gene sequence: CDR1 MNHEY, CDR2 SMNVEV (reference sequence). V was shortened by 2 bases and J by 4 bases, with 11 bases between the two germline ends. In nucleotides, the CDR3 is TGTGCCAGCAGTTTAGGCCAGGGTCTCTATGGCTACACCTTC. Amino acids: CASSLGQGLYGYTF.

V usage is TRBV4-2 and J usage is TRBJ1-2, with 7 bases identical to TRBD1. The germline gives CDR1 LGHNA, CDR2 YNFKEQ. The length of the CDR3 is 16 residues. J gave up 4 bases and V 0 bases, and 8 bases lay outside the gene matches. CDR3 loop: CASSQDSGTALYGYTF. In DNA form, the CDR3 reads TGTGCCAGCAGCCAAGATTCCGGGACAGCCCTCTATGGCTACACCTTC.

The chain recombines TRBV7-9 with TRBJ2-2; D might be TRBD2 (5 bases). With 5 bases removed from V and 0 bases from J, the gap between germline ends came to 10 bases. The length of the CDR3 is 15 residues. Germline CDR1 is SEHNR and CDR2 is FQNEAQ (reference sequence). This chain's CDR3 is CASSRGLPNTGELFF. The DNA for the CDR3 is TGTGCCAGCAGCCGCGGACTCCCGAACACCGGGGAGCTGTTTTTT.

The V call is TRBV7-2, the J call TRBJ1-1; D gene uncertain. In germline, CDR1 is SGHTA, CDR2 FQGNSA. The germline V and J ends were trimmed by 3 bases and 0 bases, with 5 bases remaining between them. This CDR3 contains 13 residues. The CDR3: CASSLFMNTEAFF. CDR3 in DNA: TGTGCCAGCAGCTTGTTTATGAACACTGAAGCTTTCTTT.

The chain joins TRBV7-2 to TRBJ1-1, with a weak D call TRBD1 (5 bases). The CDR3 covers 12 residues. V was cut by 5 bases and J by 11 bases, with 15 bases left in between. Germline CDR1 reads SGHTA; CDR2 reads FQGNSA. Here the CDR3 DNA reads TGTGCCAGCAGCCCCAAGGCCCGGGGGGCTTTCTTT. Its protein is CASSPKARGAFF. The full variable domain, completed using reference TRBV7-2 and TRBJ1-1, is GAGVSQSPSNKVTEKGKDVELRCDPISGHTALYWYRQSLGQGLEFLIYFQGNSAPDKSGLPSDRFSAERTGGSVSTLTIQRTQQEDSAVYLCASSPKARGAFFGQGTRLTVV.

This clone was seen a handful of times. This CDR3 is CASSEVGRVRETQYF. CDR3 coding DNA: TGTGCCAGCAGTGAAGTGGGCAGGGTTAGGGAGACCCAGTACTTC. The chain employs TRBV6-1 and TRBJ2-5, with D possibly being TRBD1 (5 bases). The CDR3 sequence is 15 residues long. The V end was cut by 1 base, the J end by 5 bases, with 14 bases between. CDR1 is MNHNS, CDR2 SASEGT, per germline.